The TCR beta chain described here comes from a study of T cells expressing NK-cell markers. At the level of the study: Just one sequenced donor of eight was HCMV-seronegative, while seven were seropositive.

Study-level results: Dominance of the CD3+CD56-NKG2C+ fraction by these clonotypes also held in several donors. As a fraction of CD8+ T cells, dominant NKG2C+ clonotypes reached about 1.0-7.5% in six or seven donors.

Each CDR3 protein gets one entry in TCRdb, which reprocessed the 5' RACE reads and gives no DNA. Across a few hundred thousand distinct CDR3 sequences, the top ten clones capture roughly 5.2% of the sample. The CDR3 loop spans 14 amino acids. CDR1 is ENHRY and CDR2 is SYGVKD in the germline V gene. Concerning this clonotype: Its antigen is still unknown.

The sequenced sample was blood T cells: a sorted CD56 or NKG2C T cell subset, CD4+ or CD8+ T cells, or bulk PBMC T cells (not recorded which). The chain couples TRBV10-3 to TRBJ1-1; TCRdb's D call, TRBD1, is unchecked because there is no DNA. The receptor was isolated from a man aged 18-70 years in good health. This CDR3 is CAISPAQGPTEAFF.